This is a list of T cell receptor beta chains from one sample in a study of shared T cell receptors in the human thymus. Sequencing used immunoSEQ multiplex PCR; TCRdb keeps in-frame clones, though not all of them. The sample lists about 710,000 clones, around 87% seen once, with roughly 0.0086% in the top ten. These data also formed part of another study, on human thymus T cells.

Sequenced: thymocytes. The receptors were gathered from a boy under two years old with a congenital heart defect. CDR3s include the opening cysteine and the closing phenylalanine or tryptophan. Fields, in order: V gene, CDR3 protein.

v_call: TRBV28; cdr3_aa: CARSSDRLKLFF
v_call: TRBV7-9; cdr3_aa: CASSKGPGTGANTEAFF
v_call: TRBV9; cdr3_aa: CASSPRAAGELFF
v_call: TRBV7-2; cdr3_aa: CASSYDPPMGQGALDTQYF
v_call: TRBV6-1; cdr3_aa: CASSAEREGCNEQFF
v_call: TRBV7-2; cdr3_aa: CASSSRHPGTVTYEQYF
v_call: TRBV18; cdr3_aa: CASSPTGERQPQHF
v_call: TRBV6-1; cdr3_aa: CASRAQGYEQYF
v_call: TRBV27; cdr3_aa: CASRAGTGPYEQYF
v_call: TRBV10-3; cdr3_aa: CARRCLRGGPFF
v_call: TRBV18; cdr3_aa: CASSPRGLGTEAFF
v_call: TRBV10-3; cdr3_aa: CATSRGGVGAGTEAFF
v_call: TRBV28; cdr3_aa: CASSLVRTGRNYGYTF
v_call: TRBV28; cdr3_aa: CASSLRWGGTSGNQETQYF
v_call: TRBV19; cdr3_aa: CASSGTTKAGELFF
v_call: TRBV30; cdr3_aa: CARLAGGSTDTQYF
v_call: TRBV5-6; cdr3_aa: CASSYRRGKKLFF
v_call: TRBV6-6; cdr3_aa: CASSDRGNTEAFF
v_call: TRBV6-5; cdr3_aa: CASSYVRGTEAFF
v_call: TRBV2; cdr3_aa: CASRPGTSGFYEQYF
v_call: TRBV19; cdr3_aa: CASSISRPGLVNQPQHF
v_call: TRBV27; cdr3_aa: CASSLAGGQYNEQFF
v_call: TRBV28; cdr3_aa: CASSGASLIPYEQYF
v_call: TRBV28; cdr3_aa: CASSSNRGRPLYEQYF
v_call: TRBV27; cdr3_aa: CASRQSTGDYGYTF
v_call: TRBV4-3; cdr3_aa: CASSQGTGTPQGLGSEGYTF
v_call: TRBV27; cdr3_aa: CASRLAGTAGTGDQPQHF